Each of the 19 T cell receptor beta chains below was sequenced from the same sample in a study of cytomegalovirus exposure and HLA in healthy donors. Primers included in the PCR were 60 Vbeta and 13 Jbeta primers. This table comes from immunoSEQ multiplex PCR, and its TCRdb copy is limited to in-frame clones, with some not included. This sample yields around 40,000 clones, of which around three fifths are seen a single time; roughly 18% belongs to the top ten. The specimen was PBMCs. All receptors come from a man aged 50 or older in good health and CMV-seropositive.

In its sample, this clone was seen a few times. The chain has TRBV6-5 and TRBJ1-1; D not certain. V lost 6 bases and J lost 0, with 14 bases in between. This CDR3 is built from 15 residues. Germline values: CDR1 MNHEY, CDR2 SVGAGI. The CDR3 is CASRRTYMMNTEAFF. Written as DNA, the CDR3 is TGTGCCAGCAGGCGGACTTACATGATGAACACTGAAGCTTTCTTT.

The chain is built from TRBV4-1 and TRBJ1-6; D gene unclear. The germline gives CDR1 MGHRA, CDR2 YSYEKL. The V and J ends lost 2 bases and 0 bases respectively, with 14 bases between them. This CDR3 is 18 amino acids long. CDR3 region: CASSQQGAGSSYNSPLHF. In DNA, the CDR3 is TGCGCCAGCAGCCAACAAGGCGCAGGAAGCTCCTATAATTCACCCCTCCACTTT.

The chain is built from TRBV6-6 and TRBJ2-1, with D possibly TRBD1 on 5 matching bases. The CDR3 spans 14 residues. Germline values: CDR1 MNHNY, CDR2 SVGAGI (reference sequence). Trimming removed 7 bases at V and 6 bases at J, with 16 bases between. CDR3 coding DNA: TGTGCCAGCACCCCCAGGGCATGGGGCAATGAGCAGTTCTTC. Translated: CASTPRAWGNEQFF.

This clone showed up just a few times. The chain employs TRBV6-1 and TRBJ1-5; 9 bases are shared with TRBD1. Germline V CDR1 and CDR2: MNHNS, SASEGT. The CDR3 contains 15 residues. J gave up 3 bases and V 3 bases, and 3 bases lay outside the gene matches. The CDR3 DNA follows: TGTGCCAGCAGTGAGAACAGGGGGCTCAATCAGCCCCAGCATTTT. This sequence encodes CASSENRGLNQPQHF.

CDR3 region: CASSVGGGNQPQHF. CDR3 in DNA: TGTGCCAGCAGCGTAGGTGGAGGGAATCAGCCCCAGCATTTT. This rearrangement joins TRBV9 to TRBJ1-5; D is undetermined. The CDR3 is 14 amino acids. CDR1 is SGDLS and CDR2 is YYNGEE in the germline V gene. V lost 0 bases and J lost 4, with 8 bases in between.

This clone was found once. CDR3 nucleotides: TGTGCCAGCAGGGGGACAGGGGAATATAGGTCACCCCTCCACTTT. Encoded protein: CASRGTGEYRSPLHF. This chain uses TRBV6-1 with TRBJ1-6, with TRBD1 matching 10 bases. The CDR3 has 15 amino acids. After removal of 6 bases from V and 10 bases from J, the junction contained 9 bases not matched to a gene. From germline, CDR1 is MNHNS and CDR2 SASEGT.

The CDR3 DNA reads as TGTGCCAGCAGCCAAGATCGGGGAGGAGAAGAGACCCAGTACTTC. Amino acid sequence: CASSQDRGGEETQYF. The chain employs TRBV4-2 and TRBJ2-5, with a possible D match to TRBD2 (6 bases). The V end lost 0 bases, the J end lost 3 bases, and 11 bases lay between the germline ends. The V gene's germline CDR1 is LGHNA and CDR2 YNFKEQ. CDR3 length: 15 amino acids.

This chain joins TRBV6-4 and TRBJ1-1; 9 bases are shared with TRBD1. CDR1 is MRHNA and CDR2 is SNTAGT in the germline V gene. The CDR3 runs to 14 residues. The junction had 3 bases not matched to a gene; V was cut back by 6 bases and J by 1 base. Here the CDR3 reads CASSEQGANTEAFF. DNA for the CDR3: TGTGCCAGCAGCGAACAGGGGGCGAACACTGAAGCTTTCTTT.

CDR3 amino acids: CASSSGTGAQPQHF. In DNA form, the CDR3 reads TGTGCCAGCTCATCCGGGACAGGGGCCCAGCCCCAGCATTTT. The V call is TRBV18, the J call TRBJ1-5; TRBD1 matches 10 bases. V lost 5 bases, J lost 7 bases, and 5 bases stayed unmatched. CDR1 KGHSH and CDR2 LQKENI come from the germline V gene. The CDR3 runs 14 residues.

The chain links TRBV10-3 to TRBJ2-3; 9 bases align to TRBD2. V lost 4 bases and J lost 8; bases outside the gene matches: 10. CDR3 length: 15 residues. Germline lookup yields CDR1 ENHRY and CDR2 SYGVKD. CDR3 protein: CAISGNSGGPGTQYF. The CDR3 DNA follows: TGTGCCATCAGTGGGAATAGCGGGGGCCCGGGTACGCAGTATTTT.

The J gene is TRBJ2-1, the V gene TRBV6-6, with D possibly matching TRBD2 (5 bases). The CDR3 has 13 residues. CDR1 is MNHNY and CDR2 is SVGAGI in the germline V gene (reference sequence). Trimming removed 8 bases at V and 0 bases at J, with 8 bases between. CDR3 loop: CASREGSYNEQFF. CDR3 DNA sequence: TGTGCCAGCCGTGAGGGCTCCTACAATGAGCAGTTCTTC.

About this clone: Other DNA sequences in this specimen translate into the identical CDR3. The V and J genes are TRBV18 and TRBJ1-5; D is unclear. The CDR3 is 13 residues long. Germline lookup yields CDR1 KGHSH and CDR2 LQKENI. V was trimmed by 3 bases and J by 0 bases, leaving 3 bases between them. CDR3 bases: TGTGCCAGCTCACCCGGTAGCAATCAGCCCCAGCATTTT. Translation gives CASSPGSNQPQHF.

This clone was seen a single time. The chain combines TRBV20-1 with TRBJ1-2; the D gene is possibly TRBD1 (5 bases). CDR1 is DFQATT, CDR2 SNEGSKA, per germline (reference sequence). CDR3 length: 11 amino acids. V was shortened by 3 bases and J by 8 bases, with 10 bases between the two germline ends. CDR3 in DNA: TGCAGTGCTAGCACGGGGGAAGGCTACACCTTC. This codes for CSASTGEGYTF.

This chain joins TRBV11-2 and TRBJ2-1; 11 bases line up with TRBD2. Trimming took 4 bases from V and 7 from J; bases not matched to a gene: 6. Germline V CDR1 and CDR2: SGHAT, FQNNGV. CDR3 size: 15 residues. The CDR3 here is CASSYLAGGGNEQFF. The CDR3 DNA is TGTGCCAGCAGCTATCTAGCGGGGGGCGGTAATGAGCAGTTCTTC.

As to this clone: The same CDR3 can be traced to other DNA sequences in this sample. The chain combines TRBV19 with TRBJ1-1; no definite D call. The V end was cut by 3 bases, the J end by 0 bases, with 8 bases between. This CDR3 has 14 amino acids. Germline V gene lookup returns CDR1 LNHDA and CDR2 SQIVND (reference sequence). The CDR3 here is CASSIPGMNTEAFF. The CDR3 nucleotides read TGTGCCAGTAGTATCCCCGGGATGAACACTGAAGCTTTCTTT.

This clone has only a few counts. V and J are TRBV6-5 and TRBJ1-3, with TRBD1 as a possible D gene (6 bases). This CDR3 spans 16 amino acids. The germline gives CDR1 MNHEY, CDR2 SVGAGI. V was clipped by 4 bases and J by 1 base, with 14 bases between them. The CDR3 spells CASSSPGGGSGNTIYF. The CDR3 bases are TGTGCCAGCAGTTCCCCGGGAGGGGGGTCTGGAAACACCATATATTTT.

The CDR3 nucleotides are TGTGCCAGCAGGGGGGGTGGAACACCCCTCCTCGGCTATGGCTACACCTTC. Translating gives CASRGGGTPLLGYGYTF. The chain joins TRBV28 to TRBJ1-2, with D maybe TRBD1 (5 bases). Trimming stripped 6 bases from V and 4 bases from J, with 24 bases between. The CDR3 covers 17 residues. Germline assignment: CDR1 MDHEN and CDR2 SYDVKM.

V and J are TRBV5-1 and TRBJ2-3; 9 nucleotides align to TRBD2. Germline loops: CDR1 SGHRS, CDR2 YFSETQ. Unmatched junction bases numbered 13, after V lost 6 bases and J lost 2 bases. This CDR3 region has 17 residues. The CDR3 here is CASTLRNSGGTTDTQYF. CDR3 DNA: TGCGCCAGCACACTACGAAATAGCGGGGGAACCACAGATACGCAGTATTTT.

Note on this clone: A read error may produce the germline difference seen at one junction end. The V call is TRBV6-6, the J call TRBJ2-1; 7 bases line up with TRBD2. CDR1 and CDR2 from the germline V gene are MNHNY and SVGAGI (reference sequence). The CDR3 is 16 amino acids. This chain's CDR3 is CASSHSAGVPYNEQFF. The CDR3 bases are TGTGCCAGCAGTCACTCGGCGGGAGTTCCCTACAATGAGCAGTTCTTC.